Sequencing of this TCR beta chain was carried out in a study of T cells in Graves' hyperthyroidism and ophthalmopathy. What was amplified from RNA transcripts were TCR beta CDR3 regions. When the TCR CDR3 underwent first-round RT-PCR, the HTBI primer set was used. Using its own MiXCR run on the multiplex PCR reads, TCRdb lists one record per CDR3 protein. The sample includes 660,000 or so distinct CDR3 sequences, less than 45% of them seen just once. V lost 4 bases, J lost 3 bases, and 21 bases lay in between. The V gene's germline CDR1 is SNHLY and CDR2 FYNNEI. The CDR3 covers 17 residues. Sequenced input: peripheral blood or thyroid tissue (not recorded which). The receptor was isolated from an adult man with Graves' disease, either hyperthyroidism or ophthalmopathy (not recorded which). The chain recombines TRBV2 with TRBJ1-1; unclear D gene. The CDR3 sequence: CASSVALWVDGDTEAFF. CDR3 nucleotides: TGTGCCAGCAGTGTAGCGCTTTGGGTTGATGGGGACACTGAAGCTTTCTTT. The complete variable domain, with remaining parts taken from reference TRBV2 and TRBJ1-1, reads EPEVTQTPSHQVTQMGQEVILRCVPISNHLYFYWYRQILGQKVEFLVSFYNNEISEKSEIFDDQFSVERPDGSNFTLKIRSTKLEDSAMYFCASSVALWVDGDTEAFFGQGTRLTVV.